A single T cell receptor (beta chain) is shown here with its context. Every patient experienced relapse after autologous stem cell transplantation, and brentuximab vedotin exposure varied. This sample stems from a study of PD-1 blockade in classical Hodgkin lymphoma. The CDR3 consists of 15 residues. Germline values: CDR1 SGHRS, CDR2 YFSETQ. Trimming at V came to 4 bases and at J to 9 bases, leaving 9 bases not matched to a gene. Method: immunoSEQ multiplex PCR; TCRdb's copy keeps in-frame clones and lacks some. The sample holds 55,000 to 75,000 clones, 71% seen once. The genes are TRBV5-1 and TRBJ1-6, with 8 bases lining up with TRBD1. Sequenced material: peripheral blood mononuclear cells (PBMCs), taken before the second cycle of nivolumab. The TCR originated in a human donor with classical Hodgkin lymphoma. Written as DNA, the CDR3 is TGCGCCAGCAGCGTGTCCGCAGGGGGCATTTCACCCCTCCACTTT. Translation: CASSVSAGGISPLHF.